These T cell receptor beta chains were read from a single sample in a study of shared clonotypes between healthy human individuals. Libraries were prepared by immunoSEQ multiplex PCR; TCRdb keeps only in-frame clonotypes and omits some of them. This table has about 680,000 clones, just over 90% appearing once. The specimen sequenced was naive CD8+ T cells sorted from blood. These receptors were obtained from a man younger than 45 in good health. Both conserved end residues are part of each CDR3. Each record gives: J gene, D gene, V gene, clone size, CDR3 protein, CDR3 DNA. A D gene is named only where the DNA matches it firmly. Clone size is shown for a subset of rows, as once, few, many or a class of expanded clone.

>TRBJ2-3|TRBD1|TRBV28|NA
CASSFITGASTDTQYF
TGTGCCAGCAGTTTCATTACAGGGGCTAGCACAGATACGCAGTATTTT
>TRBJ2-3|TRBD2|TRBV9|NA
CASSQRLAGRNPDTQYF
TGTGCCAGCAGCCAGCGACTAGCGGGACGTAACCCAGATACGCAGTATTTT
>TRBJ2-5|TRBD1|TRBV7-9|NA
CASSRKWDRTQETQYF
TGTGCCAGCAGCAGGAAGTGGGACAGAACTCAAGAGACCCAGTACTTC
>TRBJ2-1|TRBD2|TRBV30|NA
CAWTDGVAGPYNEQFF
TGTGCCTGGACCGACGGAGTAGCGGGACCTTACAATGAGCAGTTCTTC
>TRBJ1-5|NA|TRBV5-5|NA
CASSRDGPNQPQHF
TGTGCCAGCAGTAGGGACGGTCCCAATCAGCCCCAGCATTTT
>TRBJ1-1|TRBD1|TRBV28|once
CASSPRGHTEAFF
TGTGCCAGCAGTCCCAGGGGGCACACTGAAGCTTTCTTT
>TRBJ1-2|NA|TRBV21-1|NA
CASSKPEWTAAYGYTF
TGTGCCAGCAGCAAACCCGAATGGACAGCTGCCTATGGCTACACCTTC
>TRBJ1-5|NA|TRBV6-1|NA
CASTGEGNQPQHF
TGTGCCAGCACCGGGGAGGGCAATCAGCCCCAGCATTTT
>TRBJ2-3|NA|TRBV28|NA
CASSFYGRFLDTQYF
TGTGCCAGCAGTTTCTACGGGAGATTTTTGGATACGCAGTATTTT
>TRBJ1-2|TRBD1|TRBV5-1|NA
CASRWDSFYGYTF
TGCGCCAGCAGATGGGACAGCTTCTATGGCTACACCTTC
>TRBJ2-7|NA|TRBV6-6|NA
CASSYSPKGLYEQYF
TGTGCCAGCAGTTACTCGCCTAAGGGGTTATACGAGCAGTACTTC
>TRBJ2-6|TRBD2|TRBV29-1|once
CSVEVRPSGSNSGANVLTF
TGCAGCGTTGAAGTCCGTCCTAGCGGGTCCAACTCTGGGGCCAACGTCCTGACTTTC
>TRBJ2-1|TRBD2|TRBV11-3|NA
CASSPGTSKINEQFF
TGTGCCAGCAGCCCAGGGACTAGTAAAATCAATGAGCAGTTCTTC
>TRBJ2-7|NA|TRBV27|NA
CASSLRGNAYEQYF
TGTGCCAGCAGTTTAAGAGGTAACGCCTACGAGCAGTACTTC
>TRBJ2-1|NA|TRBV7-9|NA
CASSQSTDNEQFF
TGTGCCAGCAGCCAATCAACGGACAATGAGCAGTTCTTC
>TRBJ2-3|TRBD2|TRBV18|once
CASSSGLAGVWVDTQYF
TGTGCCAGCTCATCCGGACTAGCGGGAGTTTGGGTGGATACGCAGTATTTT
>TRBJ2-7|TRBD2|TRBV29-1|NA
CSVEGSRAGGDEQYF
TGCAGCGTTGAAGGGTCACGGGCGGGAGGTGACGAGCAGTACTTC
>TRBJ2-7|NA|TRBV27|once
CASSRTVPYEQYF
TGTGCCAGCAGTCGGACAGTCCCCTACGAGCAGTACTTC
>TRBJ2-1|NA|TRBV6-1|NA
CASSEVLGSGIMSSYNEQFF
TGTGCCAGCAGTGAAGTTCTCGGTAGCGGCATAATGAGCTCCTACAATGAGCAGTTCTTC
>TRBJ2-3|NA|TRBV10-3|NA
CAISDGQTIPDTDTQYF
TGTGCCATCAGTGACGGGCAGACTATACCGGACACAGATACGCAGTATTTT
>TRBJ2-7|NA|TRBV6-5|NA
CASSYTDTTYYEQYF
TGTGCCAGTAGTTACACCGACACGACTTACTACGAGCAGTACTTC
>TRBJ1-2|TRBD1|TRBV30|NA
CAWRDRGYGYTF
TGTGCCTGGAGGGACAGGGGTTACGGCTACACCTTC
>TRBJ2-7|NA|TRBV6-1|NA
CASRQYHEQYF
TGTGCCAGCAGACAGTACCACGAGCAGTACTTC
>TRBJ2-5|NA|TRBV10-3|NA
CAISESRVVSQETQYF
TGTGCCATCAGTGAGTCGAGGGTCGTCTCCCAAGAGACCCAGTACTTC
>TRBJ2-7|TRBD2|TRBV4-3|NA
CASSPGLAGAYEQYF
TGCGCCAGCAGCCCGGGACTAGCGGGAGCGTACGAGCAGTACTTC
>TRBJ2-5|NA|TRBV19|NA
CASSIGGGVETQYF
TGTGCCAGTAGTATAGGAGGCGGGGTCGAGACCCAGTACTTC
>TRBJ2-1|TRBD2|TRBV6-1|once
CASRTSGSSYNEQFF
TGTGCCAGCAGGACTAGCGGGAGCTCCTACAATGAGCAGTTCTTC
>TRBJ2-3|NA|TRBV28|NA
CASSVRGGVTDTQYF
TGTGCCAGCAGTGTGAGGGGGGGAGTCACAGATACGCAGTATTTT
>TRBJ2-5|NA|TRBV11-2|NA
CASSPGDRGQETQYF
TGTGCCAGCAGCCCCGGCGACAGAGGTCAAGAGACCCAGTACTTC
>TRBJ2-7|TRBD1|TRBV7-7|NA
CASSIGQGSYEQYF
TGTGCTAGCAGCATAGGACAGGGATCCTACGAGCAGTACTTC
>TRBJ1-1|NA|TRBV9|once
CASSPPRGGNTEAFF
TGTGCCAGCAGCCCCCCTAGGGGGGGGAACACTGAAGCTTTCTTT
>TRBJ2-7|TRBD2|TRBV7-6|once
CASSLGGLALAYEQYF
TGTGCCAGCAGCTTGGGAGGACTAGCCCTTGCCTACGAGCAGTACTTC
>TRBJ1-2|TRBD1|TRBV6-5|NA
CASSPWDSLYGYTF
TGTGCCAGCAGCCCCTGGGACAGTCTCTATGGCTACACCTTC
>TRBJ2-1|NA|TRBV27|NA
CASSFKKNEQFF
TGTGCCAGCAGTTTCAAAAAGAATGAGCAGTTCTTC
>TRBJ1-5|NA|TRBV27|NA
CASGRRQDNQPQHF
TGTGCCAGCGGTAGGCGACAGGACAATCAGCCCCAGCATTTT
>TRBJ2-5|TRBD1|TRBV7-6|NA
CASSLWTGQETQYF
TGTGCCAGCAGCCTATGGACGGGACAGGAGACCCAGTACTTC
>TRBJ2-1|NA|TRBV2|once
CASRVLGEQFF
TGTGCCAGCAGGGTCCTAGGTGAGCAGTTCTTC
>TRBJ1-5|NA|TRBV6-6|NA
CASSYASENQPQHF
TGTGCCAGCAGTTACGCGAGTGAGAATCAGCCCCAGCATTTT
>TRBJ2-2|TRBD2|TRBV2|NA
CASSGPPTSGSSTGELFF
TGTGCCAGCAGTGGCCCCCCAACTAGCGGGAGTTCTACCGGGGAGCTGTTTTTT
>TRBJ1-2|NA|TRBV5-5|NA
CASVGQDYGYTF
TGTGCCAGCGTGGGTCAGGACTATGGCTACACCTTC
>TRBJ1-1|NA|TRBV7-9|NA
CASSQTTSFRLVGAFF
TGTGCCAGCAGCCAGACTACCTCCTTTAGACTGGTAGGCGCTTTCTTT
>TRBJ1-1|NA|TRBV6-6|NA
CASSHTESEAFF
TGTGCCAGCAGCCACACCGAGAGTGAAGCTTTCTTT
>TRBJ1-2|NA|TRBV21-1|few
CASSKPGRTRGYTF
TGTGCCAGCAGCAAACCCGGCAGGACCCGGGGCTACACCTTC
>TRBJ2-1|TRBD1|TRBV27|NA
CASVKPGQGGGYEQFF
TGTGCCAGCGTAAAACCGGGACAGGGAGGTGGTTATGAGCAGTTCTTC
>TRBJ2-3|TRBD2|TRBV7-9|NA
CASSPRGTSGRRNTQYF
TGTGCCAGCAGCCCCCGCGGGACTAGCGGGAGGAGAAATACGCAGTATTTT
>TRBJ1-2|TRBD1|TRBV2|NA
CAPGEGAPLTF
TGTGCCCCCGGGGAGGGGGCGCCCCTCACCTTC
>TRBJ2-4|TRBD2|TRBV7-9|NA
CASSSGLAGLAKNIQYF
TGTGCCAGCAGTTCGGGACTAGCGGGACTAGCCAAAAACATTCAGTACTTC
>TRBJ2-2|NA|TRBV9|NA
CASSSSTGELFF
TGTGCCAGCAGCTCCAGCACCGGGGAGCTGTTTTTT
>TRBJ2-3|NA|TRBV29-1|NA
CSVVGEVGTDTQYF
TGCAGCGTTGTTGGGGAGGTGGGCACAGATACGCAGTATTTT
>TRBJ1-1|NA|TRBV5-1|NA
CASSQGQEAFF
TGCGCCAGCAGCCAAGGACAGGAAGCTTTCTTT
>TRBJ2-1|TRBD1|TRBV27|NA
CASRGQGLNEQFF
TGTGCCAGCAGGGGACAGGGTCTAAATGAGCAGTTCTTC
>TRBJ1-2|NA|TRBV5-4|NA
CASSLVTGYGYTF
TGTGCCAGCAGCTTGGTGACAGGCTATGGCTACACCTTC
>TRBJ2-3|NA|TRBV2|NA
CASSDVLDTDTQYF
TGTGCCAGCAGTGATGTGTTGGATACAGATACGCAGTATTTT
>TRBJ2-3|TRBD2|TRBV7-6|NA
CASSPGTSGTDTQYF
TGTGCCAGCAGCCCCGGGACTAGCGGCACAGATACGCAGTATTTT
>TRBJ2-3|NA|TRBV28|NA
CASRMTPGADTQYF
TGTGCCAGCAGGATGACCCCAGGGGCAGATACGCAGTATTTT